The rows below give T cell receptor beta chains drawn from one sample of a study of CD8+CD57+ T cells in acquired aplastic anemia. One entry per CDR3 protein results from TCRdb running MiXCR on the reads. This sample has around 190,000 distinct CDR3 sequences; 48% occur once, and the top ten carry 10% to 15%. The specimen sequenced was sorted CD4+, CD8+, or CD8+CD57+ T cells (not recorded which) from PBMCs. The source is a human donor with aplastic anemia. The CDR3 runs from the conserved cysteine through the conserved F or W. The order of the fields is CDR3 DNA, CDR3 protein, V gene, clone size, J gene, D gene. A D gene is named only where the DNA matches it firmly. Size is stated for part of the rows, as once, few or many counts, or as a class when the clone is expanded.

CDR3 DNA: TGTGCCACCAGTGACCCTAGACAGGGAGGTCATCAGCCCCAGCATTTT; CDR3 protein: CATSDPRQGGHQPQHF; V gene: TRBV24-1; clone size: NA; J gene: TRBJ1-5; D gene: TRBD1
CDR3 DNA: TGTGCCAGCAGGTACACAGGGGAATCACCCCTCCACTTT; CDR3 protein: CASRYTGESPLHF; V gene: TRBV12-3/TRBV12-4; clone size: NA; J gene: TRBJ1-6; D gene: TRBD1
CDR3 DNA: TGTGCCTCCGGGGGCTCCTACGAGCAGTACTTC; CDR3 protein: CASGGSYEQYF; V gene: TRBV30; clone size: NA; J gene: TRBJ2-7; D gene: NA
CDR3 DNA: TGTGCCAGCACTCAGGGAGCGGGAGCCTACGAGCAGTACTTC; CDR3 protein: CASTQGAGAYEQYF; V gene: TRBV6-1; clone size: NA; J gene: TRBJ2-7; D gene: TRBD2
CDR3 DNA: TGCAGCGTAACGAGGGGGGGCTTGGACACTGAAGCTTTCTTT; CDR3 protein: CSVTRGGLDTEAFF; V gene: TRBV29-1; clone size: NA; J gene: TRBJ1-1; D gene: NA
CDR3 DNA: TGCAGCGGCTGGGGGGTAGCGGGGGGACAAGAGACCCAGTACTTC; CDR3 protein: CSGWGVAGGQETQYF; V gene: TRBV29-1; clone size: NA; J gene: TRBJ2-5; D gene: TRBD2
CDR3 DNA: TGTGCCAGCATGGTCCCGGGACAGGGGCCCGAGGAGACCCAGTACTTC; CDR3 protein: CASMVPGQGPEETQYF; V gene: TRBV2; clone size: NA; J gene: TRBJ2-5; D gene: TRBD1
CDR3 DNA: TGCAGTGCTAGAGTAGGTAGCGGGGGCACCCACGAGCAGTACTTC; CDR3 protein: CSARVGSGGTHEQYF; V gene: TRBV20-1; clone size: many; J gene: TRBJ2-7; D gene: TRBD2
CDR3 DNA: TGTGCCAGCAGCGGGCTGACTGAAGCTTTCTTT; CDR3 protein: CASSGLTEAFF; V gene: TRBV2; clone size: many; J gene: TRBJ1-1; D gene: NA
CDR3 DNA: TGTGCCAGCAGCCAAGGGGACACGCCTACTGGGGAGACCCAGTACTTC; CDR3 protein: CASSQGDTPTGETQYF; V gene: TRBV3-1; clone size: NA; J gene: TRBJ2-5; D gene: NA
CDR3 DNA: TGTGCCACCAGTGACTCGGGGGGGTACGGTAATGAGCAGTTCTTC; CDR3 protein: CATSDSGGYGNEQFF; V gene: TRBV24-1; clone size: NA; J gene: TRBJ2-1; D gene: TRBD2
CDR3 DNA: TGTGCCAGTAGTGGGCGGTCTGGCTACACCTTC; CDR3 protein: CASSGRSGYTF; V gene: TRBV19; clone size: NA; J gene: TRBJ1-2; D gene: NA
CDR3 DNA: TGTGCCAGCAGCTCTAGTGCGGGGGCTAGCGGGAGTCAAGAGACCCAGTACTTC; CDR3 protein: CASSSSAGASGSQETQYF; V gene: TRBV11-1; clone size: NA; J gene: TRBJ2-5; D gene: TRBD2
CDR3 DNA: TGTGCCAGCAGCGTAGGCCCAGGTCGGGAGAACACTGAAGCTGTCTTT; CDR3 protein: CASSVGPGRENTEAVF; V gene: TRBV9; clone size: NA; J gene: TRBJ1-1; D gene: NA
CDR3 DNA: TGTGCCAGCAGTTCTGCCTGGGAAAAAAGGAACACTGAAGCTTTCTTT; CDR3 protein: CASSSAWEKRNTEAFF; V gene: TRBV12-3/TRBV12-4; clone size: NA; J gene: TRBJ1-1; D gene: NA